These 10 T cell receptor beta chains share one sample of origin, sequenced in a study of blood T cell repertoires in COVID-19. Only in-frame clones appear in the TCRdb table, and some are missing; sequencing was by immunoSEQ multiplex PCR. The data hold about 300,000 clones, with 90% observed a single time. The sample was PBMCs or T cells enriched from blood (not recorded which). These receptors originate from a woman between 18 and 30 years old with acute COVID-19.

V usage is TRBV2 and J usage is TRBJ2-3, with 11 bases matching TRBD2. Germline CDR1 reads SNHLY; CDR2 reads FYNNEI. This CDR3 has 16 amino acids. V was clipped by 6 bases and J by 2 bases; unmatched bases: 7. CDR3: CASRGGLAVSTDTQYF. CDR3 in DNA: TGTGCCAGCAGGGGGGGACTAGCGGTATCCACAGATACGCAGTATTTT.

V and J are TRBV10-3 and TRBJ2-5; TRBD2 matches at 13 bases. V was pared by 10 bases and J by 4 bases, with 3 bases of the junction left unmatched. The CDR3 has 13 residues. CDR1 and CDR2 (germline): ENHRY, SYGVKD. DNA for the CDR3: TGTGCCACACTAGCGGGAGGGGGAGAGACCCAGTACTTC. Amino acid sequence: CATLAGGGETQYF.

The CDR3 is CSVAKVLGNYTEAFF. CDR3 nucleotides: TGCAGCGTTGCTAAAGTTCTCGGGAATTACACTGAAGCTTTCTTT. The rearrangement joins TRBV29-1 to TRBJ1-1; D is ambiguous. The CDR3 runs to 15 residues. Germline loops: CDR1 SQVTM, CDR2 ANQGSEA. The V gene lost 4 bases and the J gene lost 3 bases, with 18 bases spanning the gap. The complete variable domain, with remaining parts taken from reference TRBV29-1 and TRBJ1-1, reads SAVISQKPSRDICQRGTSLTIQCQVDSQVTMMFWYRQQPGQSLTLIATANQGSEATYESGFVIDKFPISRPNLTFSTLTVSNMSPEDSSIYLCSVAKVLGNYTEAFFGQGTRLTVV.

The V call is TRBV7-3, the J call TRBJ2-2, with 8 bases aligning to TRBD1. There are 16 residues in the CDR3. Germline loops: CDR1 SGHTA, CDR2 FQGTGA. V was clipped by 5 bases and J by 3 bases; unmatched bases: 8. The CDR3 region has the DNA TGTGCCAGCAGCGCAAGGACAGGGAAGGACACCGGGGAGCTGTTTTTT. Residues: CASSARTGKDTGELFF.

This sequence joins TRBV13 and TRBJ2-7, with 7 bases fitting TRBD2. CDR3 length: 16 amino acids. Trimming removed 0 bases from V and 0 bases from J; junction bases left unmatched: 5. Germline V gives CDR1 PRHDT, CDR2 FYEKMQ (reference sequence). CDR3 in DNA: TGTGCCAGCAGCTTAGGATGGCGGGAGAGCTCCTACGAGCAGTACTTC. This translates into CASSLGWRESSYEQYF.

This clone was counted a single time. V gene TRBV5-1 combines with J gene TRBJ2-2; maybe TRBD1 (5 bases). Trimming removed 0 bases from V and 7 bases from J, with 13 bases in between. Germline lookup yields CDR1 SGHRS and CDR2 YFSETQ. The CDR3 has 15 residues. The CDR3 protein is CASSLGQIGVGELFF. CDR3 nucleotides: TGCGCCAGCAGCTTGGGACAGATAGGGGTCGGGGAGCTGTTTTTT.

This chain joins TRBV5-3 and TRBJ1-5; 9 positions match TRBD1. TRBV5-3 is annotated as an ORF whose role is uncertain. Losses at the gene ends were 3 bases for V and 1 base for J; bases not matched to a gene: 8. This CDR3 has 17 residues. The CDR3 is CARSSPDRGRSNQPQHF. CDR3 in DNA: TGTGCCAGAAGCTCGCCGGACAGGGGAAGGAGCAATCAGCCCCAGCATTTT.

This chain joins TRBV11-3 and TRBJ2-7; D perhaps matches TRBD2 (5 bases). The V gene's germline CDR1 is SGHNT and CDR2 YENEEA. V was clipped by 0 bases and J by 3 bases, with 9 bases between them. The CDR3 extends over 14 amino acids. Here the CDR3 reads CASSLDPGDYEQYF. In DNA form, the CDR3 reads TGTGCCAGCAGCTTAGACCCCGGGGACTACGAGCAGTACTTC.

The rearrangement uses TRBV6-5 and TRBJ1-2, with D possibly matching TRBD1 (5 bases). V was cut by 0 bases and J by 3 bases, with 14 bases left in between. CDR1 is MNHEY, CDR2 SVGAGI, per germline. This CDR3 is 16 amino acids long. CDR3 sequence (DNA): TGTGCCAGCAGTTACTCGAATCAGGGTCCCTACTATGGCTACACCTTC. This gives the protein CASSYSNQGPYYGYTF.

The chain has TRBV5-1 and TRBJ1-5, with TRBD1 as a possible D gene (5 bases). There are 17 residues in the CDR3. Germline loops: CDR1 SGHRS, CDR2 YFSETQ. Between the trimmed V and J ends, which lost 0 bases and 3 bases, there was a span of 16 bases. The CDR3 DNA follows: TGCGCCAGCAGCTTGGAAGGAGCAACAGGTTCCAATCAGCCCCAGCATTTT. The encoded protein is CASSLEGATGSNQPQHF.